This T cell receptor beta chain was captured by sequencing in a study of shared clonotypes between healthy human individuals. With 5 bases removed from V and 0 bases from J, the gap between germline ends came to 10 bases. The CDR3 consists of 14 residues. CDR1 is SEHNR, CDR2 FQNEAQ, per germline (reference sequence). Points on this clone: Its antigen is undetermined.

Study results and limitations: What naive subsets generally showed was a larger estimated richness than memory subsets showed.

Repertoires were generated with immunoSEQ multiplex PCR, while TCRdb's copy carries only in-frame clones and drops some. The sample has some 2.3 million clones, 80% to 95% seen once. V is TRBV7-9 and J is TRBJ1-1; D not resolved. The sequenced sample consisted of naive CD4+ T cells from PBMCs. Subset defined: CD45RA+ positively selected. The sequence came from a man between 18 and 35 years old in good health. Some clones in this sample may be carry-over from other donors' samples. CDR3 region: CASSPLTMNTEAFF. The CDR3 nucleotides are TGTGCCAGCAGCCCCCTGACCATGAACACTGAAGCTTTCTTT.